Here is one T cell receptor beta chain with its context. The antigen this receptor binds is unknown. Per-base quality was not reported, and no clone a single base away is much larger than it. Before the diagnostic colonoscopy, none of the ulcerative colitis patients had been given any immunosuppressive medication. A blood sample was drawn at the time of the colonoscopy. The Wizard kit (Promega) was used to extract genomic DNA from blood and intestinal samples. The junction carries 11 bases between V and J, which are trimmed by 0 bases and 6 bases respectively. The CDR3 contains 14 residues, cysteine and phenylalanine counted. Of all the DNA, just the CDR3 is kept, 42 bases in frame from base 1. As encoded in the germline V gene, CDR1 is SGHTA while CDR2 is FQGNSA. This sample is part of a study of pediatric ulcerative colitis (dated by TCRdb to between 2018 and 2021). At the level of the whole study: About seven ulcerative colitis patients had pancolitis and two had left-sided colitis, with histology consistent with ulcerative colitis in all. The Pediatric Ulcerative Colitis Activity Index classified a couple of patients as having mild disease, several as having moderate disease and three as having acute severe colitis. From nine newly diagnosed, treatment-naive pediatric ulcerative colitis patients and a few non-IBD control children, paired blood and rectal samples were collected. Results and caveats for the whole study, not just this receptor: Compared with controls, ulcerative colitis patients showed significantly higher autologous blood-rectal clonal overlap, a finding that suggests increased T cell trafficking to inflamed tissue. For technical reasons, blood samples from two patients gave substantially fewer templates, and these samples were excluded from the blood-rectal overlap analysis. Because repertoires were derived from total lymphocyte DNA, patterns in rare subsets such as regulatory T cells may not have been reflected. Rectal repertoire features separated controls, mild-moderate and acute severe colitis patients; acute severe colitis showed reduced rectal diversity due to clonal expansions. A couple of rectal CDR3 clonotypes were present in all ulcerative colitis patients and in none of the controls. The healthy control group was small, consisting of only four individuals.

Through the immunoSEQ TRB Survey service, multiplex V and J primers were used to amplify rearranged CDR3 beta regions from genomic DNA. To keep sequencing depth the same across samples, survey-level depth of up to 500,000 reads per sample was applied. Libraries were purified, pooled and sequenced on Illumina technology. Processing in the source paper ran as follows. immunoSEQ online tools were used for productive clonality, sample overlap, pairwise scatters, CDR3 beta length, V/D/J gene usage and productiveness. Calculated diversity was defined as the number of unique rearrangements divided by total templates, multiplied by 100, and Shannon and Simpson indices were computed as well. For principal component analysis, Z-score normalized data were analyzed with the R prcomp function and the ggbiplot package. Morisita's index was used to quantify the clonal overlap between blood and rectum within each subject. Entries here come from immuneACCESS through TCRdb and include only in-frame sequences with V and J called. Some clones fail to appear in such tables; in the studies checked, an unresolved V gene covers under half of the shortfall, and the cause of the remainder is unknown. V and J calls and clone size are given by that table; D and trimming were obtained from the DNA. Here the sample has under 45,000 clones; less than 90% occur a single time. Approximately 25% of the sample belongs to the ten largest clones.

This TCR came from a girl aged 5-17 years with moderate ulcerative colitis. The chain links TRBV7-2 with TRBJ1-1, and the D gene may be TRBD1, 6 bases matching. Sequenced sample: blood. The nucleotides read TGTGCCAGCAGCTTAGCATCCAGGGGATCTGAAGCTTTCTTT. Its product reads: CASSLASRGSEAFF.